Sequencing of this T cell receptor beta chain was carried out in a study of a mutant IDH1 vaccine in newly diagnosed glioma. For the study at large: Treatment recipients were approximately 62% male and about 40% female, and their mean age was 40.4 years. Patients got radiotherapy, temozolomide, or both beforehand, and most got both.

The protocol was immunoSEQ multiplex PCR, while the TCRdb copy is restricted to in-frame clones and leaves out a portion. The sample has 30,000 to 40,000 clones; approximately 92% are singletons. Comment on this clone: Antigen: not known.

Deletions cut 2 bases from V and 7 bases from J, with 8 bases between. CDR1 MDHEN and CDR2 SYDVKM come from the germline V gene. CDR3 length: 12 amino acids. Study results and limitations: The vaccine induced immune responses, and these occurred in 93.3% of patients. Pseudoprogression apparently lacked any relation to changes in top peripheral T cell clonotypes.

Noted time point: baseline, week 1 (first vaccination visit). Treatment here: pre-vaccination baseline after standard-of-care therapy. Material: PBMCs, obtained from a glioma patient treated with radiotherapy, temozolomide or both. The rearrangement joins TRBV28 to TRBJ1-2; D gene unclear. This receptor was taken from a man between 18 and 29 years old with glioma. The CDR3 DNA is TGTGCCAGCAGTTTAATGGGGAGTGGCTACACCTTC. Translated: CASSLMGSGYTF.